This T cell receptor beta chain was observed in a study of blood T cell repertoires in COVID-19. As for the study in general: In each case, the material was cDNA or gDNA derived from T cells, B-cell-depleted T cells, or PBMCs.

V lost 1 base and J lost 3; bases outside the gene matches: 5. CDR3 length: 16 residues. In germline, CDR1 is LGHDT, CDR2 YNNKEL (reference sequence). Sequencing used immunoSEQ multiplex PCR; TCRdb keeps in-frame clones, though not all of them. Here the sample spans about 140,000 clones, 84% being singletons. Sequenced: peripheral blood. The receptor comes from a woman between 55 and 75 years old with acute or convalescent COVID-19. The chain joins TRBV3-1 (or the pseudogene TRBV3-2) to TRBJ2-7; 11 bases align to TRBD2. The CDR3 region has the DNA TGTGCCAGCAGCCAAGCCGGGCTAGCGGGAGGCTACGAGCAGTACTTC. Amino acids: CASSQAGLAGGYEQYF.